This T cell receptor beta chain was recovered during a study of shared clonotypes between healthy human individuals. General study results and limits: Rarefaction showed that sequencing of sorted subsets was incomplete (despite large depth).

The study drew all its donors from Caucasian adults living in Nashville, Tennessee. CD8 memory comprised CD45RO+ plus CCR7-negative CD45RA+ TemRA cells. Concerning this clone itself: Its antigen is undetermined.

Profiling relied on immunoSEQ multiplex PCR, and the TCRdb table lists in-frame clones only, not all of them. The repertoire holds 600,000 to 750,000 clones, with less than 95% as singletons. Trimming removed 6 bases from V and 5 bases from J, with 14 bases in between. The CDR3 is 13 amino acids. Per the germline V gene, CDR1 is MDHEN and CDR2 is SYDVKM. This sequence joins TRBV28 and TRBJ2-7, with D perhaps matching TRBD1 (6 bases). This TCR was recovered from a man in his late teens or twenties in good health. Some clones in this sample may be carry-over from other donors' samples. The sequencing sample was made of memory CD8+ T cells from PBMCs. Described subset: CD45RO+ cells pooled with CCR7-negative TemRA cells. The CDR3 coding sequence is TGTGCCAGCAGCCCCCGGGGACATAACGAGCAGTACTTC. It yields the protein CASSPRGHNEQYF.